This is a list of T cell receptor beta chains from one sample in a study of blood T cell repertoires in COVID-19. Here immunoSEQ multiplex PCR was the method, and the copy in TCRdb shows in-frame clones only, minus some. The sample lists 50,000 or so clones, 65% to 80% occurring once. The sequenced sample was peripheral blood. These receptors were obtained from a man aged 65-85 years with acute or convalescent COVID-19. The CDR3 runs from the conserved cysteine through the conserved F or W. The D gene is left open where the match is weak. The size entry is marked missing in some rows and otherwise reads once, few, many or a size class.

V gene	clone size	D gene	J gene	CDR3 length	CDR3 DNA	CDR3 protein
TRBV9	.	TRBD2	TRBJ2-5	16	TGTGCCAGCAGCGTAAGGCCTAGCGGCGGTAAAGAGACCCAGTACTTC	CASSVRPSGGKETQYF
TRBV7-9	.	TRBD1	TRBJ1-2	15	TGTGCCAGCAGCTTCCTACAGGGGGAGATAAATGGCTACACCTTC	CASSFLQGEINGYTF
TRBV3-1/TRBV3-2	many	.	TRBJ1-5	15	TGTGCCAGCAGCCAAGATTCGCGAGGCAATCAGCCCCAGCATTTT	CASSQDSRGNQPQHF
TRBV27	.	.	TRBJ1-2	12	TGTGCCAGCAGTTTCAAAGGGGTCGGCTACACCTTC	CASSFKGVGYTF
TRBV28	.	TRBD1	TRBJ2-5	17	TGTGCCAGCAGTTCCAAGCCGGGACAGATCTTCCAAGAGACCCAGTACTTC	CASSSKPGQIFQETQYF
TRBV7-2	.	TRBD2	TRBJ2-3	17	TGTGCCAGCAGCCCCCGAGCTAGCGGTACTAGCACAGATACGCAGTATTTT	CASSPRASGTSTDTQYF
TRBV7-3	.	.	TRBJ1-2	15	TGTGCCAGCAGCTCTACGACCAATGCACTAGGTGGCTACACCTTC	CASSSTTNALGGYTF
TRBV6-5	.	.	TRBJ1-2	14	TGTGCCAGCAGTTATGGGCAGCAAACCTATGGCTACACCTTC	CASSYGQQTYGYTF
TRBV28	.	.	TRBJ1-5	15	TGTGCCAGCAGTTTTCTGGGACTTAGCAATCAGCCCCAGCATTTT	CASSFLGLSNQPQHF
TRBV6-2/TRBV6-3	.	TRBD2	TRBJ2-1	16	TGTGCCAGCAGCCAAAGACTAGCGGGGGGAGGAGATGAGCAGTTCTTC	CASSQRLAGGGDEQFF
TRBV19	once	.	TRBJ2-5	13	TGTGCCAGTAGTCCTACCGCTTCCGAGACCCAGTACTTC	CASSPTASETQYF
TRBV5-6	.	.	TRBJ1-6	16	TGTGCCAGCAGCTCGCGTATCCAGGCCGCGAGCTCACCCCTCCACTTT	CASSSRIQAASSPLHF
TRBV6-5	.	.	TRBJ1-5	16	TGTGCCAGCAGTTACTCCCGGACAGCTAGCAATCAGCCCCAGCATTTT	CASSYSRTASNQPQHF
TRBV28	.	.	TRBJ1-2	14	TGTGCCAGCAGTTCGTTCGCTAGGCCTGGTGGCTACACCTTC	CASSSFARPGGYTF
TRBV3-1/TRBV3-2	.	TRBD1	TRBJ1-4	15	TGTGCCAGCAGCCAAGGCAGGGGGATTAATGAAAAACTGTTTTTT	CASSQGRGINEKLFF
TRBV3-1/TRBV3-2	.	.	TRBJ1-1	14	TGTGCCAGCAGCCAGAACAGGGTGAACACTGAAGCTTTCTTT	CASSQNRVNTEAFF
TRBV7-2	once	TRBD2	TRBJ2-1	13	TGTGCCAGCAGCCGATTTGAGGCTAGCGGGCAGTTCTTC	CASSRFEASGQFF
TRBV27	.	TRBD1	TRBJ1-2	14	TGTGCCAGCAGGAAACCGGGACAGGGTTATGGCTACACCTTC	CASRKPGQGYGYTF
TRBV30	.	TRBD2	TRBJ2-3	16	TGTGCCTGGAGTGTAAACCTGGCGGGGGGGCAAGATACGCAGTATTTT	CAWSVNLAGGQDTQYF
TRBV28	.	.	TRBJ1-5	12	TGTGCCAGCAGTTGGCGACAGGTGGCCCAGCATTTT	CASSWRQVAQHF
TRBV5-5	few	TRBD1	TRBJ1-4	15	TGTGCCAGCAACCTTATGACAGGGCAAAATGAAAAACTGTTTTTT	CASNLMTGQNEKLFF
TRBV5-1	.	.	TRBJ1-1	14	TGCGCCAGCAGCTCCCAGACGGGTAACACTGAAGCTTTCTTT	CASSSQTGNTEAFF
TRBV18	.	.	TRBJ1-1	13	TGTGCCAGCTCAGGACGGGGGAACACTGAAGCTTTCTTT	CASSGRGNTEAFF
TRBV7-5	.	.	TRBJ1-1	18	TGTGTCAGAAGGGCCTTACGACAGGGGGCAGCGGGGAACACTGAAGCTTTCTTT	CVRRALRQGAAGNTEAFF
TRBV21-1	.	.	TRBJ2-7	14	TGTGCCAGCATCCGATCGGTCGAGAGCTACGAGCAGTACTTC	CASIRSVESYEQYF
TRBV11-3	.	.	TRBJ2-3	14	TGTGCCAGCAGCTTAGTCTGGGCCAGAGATACGCAGTATTTT	CASSLVWARDTQYF
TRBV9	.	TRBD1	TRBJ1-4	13	TGTGCCAGCAGCGCATCCAGGGGGGAAAAACTGTTTTTT	CASSASRGEKLFF
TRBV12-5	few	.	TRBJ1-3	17	TGTGCTAGTGGTTTGGGACTTCCAGCTTACTCTGGAAACACCATATATTTT	CASGLGLPAYSGNTIYF
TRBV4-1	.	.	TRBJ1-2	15	TGCGCCAGCAGCCAAGAAGGCAGGGAAATCAATGGCTACACCTTC	CASSQEGREINGYTF
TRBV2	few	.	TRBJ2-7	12	TGTGCCAGCAGGCGGGCAGGCTACGAGCAGTACTTC	CASRRAGYEQYF
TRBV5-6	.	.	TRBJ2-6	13	TGTGCCAGCAGCTTACTAGGGGCCAACGTCCTGACTTTC	CASSLLGANVLTF
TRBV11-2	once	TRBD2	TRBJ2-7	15	TGTGCCAGCAGCTTTGTAGCGGGAATTATAGGCGAGCAGTACTTC	CASSFVAGIIGEQYF
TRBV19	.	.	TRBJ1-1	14	TGTGCCAGTAGTATGGTGGGAGGTAACACTGAAGCTTTCTTT	CASSMVGGNTEAFF
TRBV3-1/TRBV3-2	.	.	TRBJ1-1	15	TGTGCCAGCAGCCAGCGGCCGACGGGGAACGCTGAAGCTTTCTTT	CASSQRPTGNAEAFF
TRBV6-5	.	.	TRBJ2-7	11	TGTGCCAGCAGTCCTATGCTCGAGCAGTACTTC	CASSPMLEQYF
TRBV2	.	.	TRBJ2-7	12	TGTGCCAGCAGGGGGGCCGCCTACGAGCAGTACTTC	CASRGAAYEQYF
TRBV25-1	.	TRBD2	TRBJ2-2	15	TGTGCCAGCAGGGGGCGGGAGACGAACACCGGGGAGCTGTTTTTT	CASRGRETNTGELFF
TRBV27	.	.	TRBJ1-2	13	TGTGCCAGCAGCCCCGCAGGGCACTATGGCTACACCTTC	CASSPAGHYGYTF
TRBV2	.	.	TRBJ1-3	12	TGTGCCAGCAGTACAGAAGGAAACACCATATATTTT	CASSTEGNTIYF
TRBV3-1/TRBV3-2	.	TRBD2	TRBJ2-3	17	TGTGCCAGCAGCCAAGGAAAAATAGCGGGGCCCACAGATACGCAGTATTTT	CASSQGKIAGPTDTQYF
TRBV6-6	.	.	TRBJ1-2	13	TGTGCCAGCAGTTACGGCGGCACGGGGGGCTACACCTTC	CASSYGGTGGYTF
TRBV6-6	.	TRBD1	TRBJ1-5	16	TGTGCCAGCAGCCTTCCTTGGACAGGGGGTGGTCAGCCCCAGCATTTT	CASSLPWTGGGQPQHF
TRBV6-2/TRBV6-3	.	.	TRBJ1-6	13	TGTGCCAGCAGTATCGGACTGAGTAAAACCCTCCACTTT	CASSIGLSKTLHF
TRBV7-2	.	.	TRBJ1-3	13	TGTGCCAGCAGCCCTGTCTCTGGAAACACCATATATTTT	CASSPVSGNTIYF
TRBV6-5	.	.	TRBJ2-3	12	TGTGCCAGCAGTTCTCAGGTGGATACGCAGTATTTT	CASSSQVDTQYF
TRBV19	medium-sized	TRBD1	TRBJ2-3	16	TGTGCCAGTAGTGATGGGCTGACACAGGGGACAGATACGCAGTATTTT	CASSDGLTQGTDTQYF
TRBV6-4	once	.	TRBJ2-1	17	TGTGCCAGCAGGGACCAGGACACCTCACTCTCCTACAATGAGCAGTTCTTC	CASRDQDTSLSYNEQFF
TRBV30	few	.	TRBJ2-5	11	TGTGCCTGGAGCCTTCAAGAGACCCAGTACTTC	CAWSLQETQYF
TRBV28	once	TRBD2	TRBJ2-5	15	TGTGCCAGCAGTTTATTGGCGGGGGGAGGGAAGACCCAGTACTTC	CASSLLAGGGKTQYF
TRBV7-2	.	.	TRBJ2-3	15	TGTGCCAGCAGCTTAGTAGGGGCCAGGGGTGATACGCAGTATTTT	CASSLVGARGDTQYF
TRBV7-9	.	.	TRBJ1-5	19	TGTGCCAGCAGCTTCGGCGGGGGGCTTAGCTATTTGAGCAATCAGCCCCAGCATTTT	CASSFGGGLSYLSNQPQHF
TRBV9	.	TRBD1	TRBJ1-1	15	TGTGCCAGCAGCGTAGCTCCAGGGGGCGTCGCTGAAGCTTTCTTT	CASSVAPGGVAEAFF
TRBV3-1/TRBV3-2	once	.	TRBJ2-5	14	TGTGCCAGCAGCCAACGGTCCCGACAAGAGACCCAGTACTTC	CASSQRSRQETQYF